This T cell receptor beta chain was found in a study of cytomegalovirus exposure and HLA in healthy donors. A multiplex PCR was run with 60 Vbeta primers and 13 Jbeta primers. Some clones are missing from TCRdb's copy, which holds only in-frame ones; the method was immunoSEQ multiplex PCR. This repertoire shows 70,000 to 100,000 clones, roughly 60% found once; its top ten account for roughly 21%. Regarding the study as a whole: Later analysis showed most CMV-associated TCR beta chains appearing HLA-restricted. Cytomegalovirus status was reportedly diagnosed by the classifier with high specificity and sensitivity. The study carried out a later analysis of TCR beta sequences. It associated some 17,000 of them with specific HLA alleles at a false discovery rate of 0.05.

Trimming took 10 bases from V and 5 from J, leaving 29 bases between them. This CDR3 comprises 17 residues. Germline lookup yields CDR1 SGHTA and CDR2 FQGNSA. This clone occurred a few times. Antigen unknown. The rearrangement uses TRBV7-2 and TRBJ1-2; D possibly corresponds to TRBD1 (5 bases). Sequenced: PBMCs. The receptor's source is a woman in her 50s in good health and CMV-seropositive. CDR3 residues: CATRRGGEVLSEYGYTF. As DNA, the CDR3 is TGTGCCACCAGGCGGGGGGGGGAAGTTCTGTCCGAATATGGCTACACCTTC. Using reference TRBV7-2 and TRBJ1-2 for the parts outside the CDR3, the full variable domain is GAGVSQSPSNKVTEKGKDVELRCDPISGHTALYWYRQSLGQGLEFLIYFQGNSAPDKSGLPSDRFSAERTGGSVSTLTIQRTQQEDSAVYLCATRRGGEVLSEYGYTFGSGTRLTVV.